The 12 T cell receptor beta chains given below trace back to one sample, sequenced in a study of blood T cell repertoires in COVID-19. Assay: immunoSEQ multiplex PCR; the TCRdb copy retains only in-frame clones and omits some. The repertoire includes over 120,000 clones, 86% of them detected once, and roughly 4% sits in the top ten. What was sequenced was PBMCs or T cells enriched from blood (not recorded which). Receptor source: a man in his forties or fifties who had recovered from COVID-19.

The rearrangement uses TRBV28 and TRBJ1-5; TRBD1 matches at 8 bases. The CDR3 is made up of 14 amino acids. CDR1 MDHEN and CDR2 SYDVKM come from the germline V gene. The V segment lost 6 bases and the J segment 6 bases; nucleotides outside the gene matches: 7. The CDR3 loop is CASRPGQGSQPQHF. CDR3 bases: TGTGCCAGCAGACCCGGACAGGGTAGTCAGCCCCAGCATTTT.

CDR3 residues: CASSLDALAGDLAYEQYF. DNA for the CDR3: TGTGCCAGCAGCTTAGATGCGCTAGCGGGAGATTTAGCCTACGAGCAGTACTTC. The chain recombines TRBV11-2 with TRBJ2-7; 10 nucleotides match TRBD2. The CDR3 is 18 residues long. Germline-derived CDR1 and CDR2 are SGHAT and FQNNGV. V was clipped by 0 bases and J by 2 bases; unmatched bases: 10.

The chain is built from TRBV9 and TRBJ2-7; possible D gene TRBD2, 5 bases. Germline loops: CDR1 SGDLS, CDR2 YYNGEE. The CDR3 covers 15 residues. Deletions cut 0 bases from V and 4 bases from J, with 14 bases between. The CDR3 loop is CASSVDGENGYEQYF. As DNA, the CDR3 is TGTGCCAGCAGCGTAGATGGGGAGAATGGATACGAGCAGTACTTC. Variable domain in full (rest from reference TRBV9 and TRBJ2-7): DSGVTQTPKHLITATGQRVTLRCSPRSGDLSVYWYQQSLDQGLQFLIQYYNGEERAKGNILERFSAQQFPDLHSELNLSSLELGDSALYFCASSVDGENGYEQYFGPGTRLTVT.

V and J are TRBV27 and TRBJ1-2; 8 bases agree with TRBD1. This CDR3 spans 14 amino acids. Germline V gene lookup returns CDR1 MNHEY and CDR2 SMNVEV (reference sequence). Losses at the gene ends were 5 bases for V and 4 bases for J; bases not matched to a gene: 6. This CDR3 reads CASSRTGYTYGYTF. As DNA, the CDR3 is TGTGCCAGCAGTCGGACAGGGTATACCTATGGCTACACCTTC.

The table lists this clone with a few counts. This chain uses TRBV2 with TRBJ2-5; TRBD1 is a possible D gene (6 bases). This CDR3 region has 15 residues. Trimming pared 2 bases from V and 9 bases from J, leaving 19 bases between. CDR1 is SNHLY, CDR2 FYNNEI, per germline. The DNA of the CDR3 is TGTGCCAGCAGTGAATCCGACAGGACCCTTTCGGCCCAGTACTTC. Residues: CASSESDRTLSAQYF.

This CDR3 is CSARARVEAFF. CDR3 DNA: TGCAGTGCTAGAGCTAGAGTTGAAGCTTTCTTT. The genes are TRBV20-1 and TRBJ1-1; no clear D. Trimming removed 1 base at V and 7 bases at J, with 7 bases between. The CDR3 totals 11 residues. Germline CDR1 DFQATT, CDR2 SNEGSKA (reference sequence).

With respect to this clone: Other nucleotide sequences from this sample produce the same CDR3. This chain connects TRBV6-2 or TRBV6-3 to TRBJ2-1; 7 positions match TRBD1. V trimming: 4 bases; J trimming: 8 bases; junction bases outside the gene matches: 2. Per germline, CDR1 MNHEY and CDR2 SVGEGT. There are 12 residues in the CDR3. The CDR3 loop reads CASSSQGDEQFF. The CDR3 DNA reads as TGTGCCAGCAGTTCGCAGGGGGATGAGCAGTTCTTC.

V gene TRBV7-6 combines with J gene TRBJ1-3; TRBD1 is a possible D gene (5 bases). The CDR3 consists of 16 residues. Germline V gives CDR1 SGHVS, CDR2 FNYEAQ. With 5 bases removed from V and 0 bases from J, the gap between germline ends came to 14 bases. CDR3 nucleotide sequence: TGTGCCAGCAGCCCCCGGGGCGGGGACTCTGGAAACACCATATATTTT. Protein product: CASSPRGGDSGNTIYF.

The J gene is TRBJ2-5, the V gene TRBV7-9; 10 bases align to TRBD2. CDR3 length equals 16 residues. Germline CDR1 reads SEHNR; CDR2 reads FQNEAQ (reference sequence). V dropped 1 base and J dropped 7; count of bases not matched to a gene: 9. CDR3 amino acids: CASSLDRLAGDVTQYF. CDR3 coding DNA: TGTGCCAGCAGCTTAGATCGTCTAGCGGGGGATGTGACCCAGTACTTC. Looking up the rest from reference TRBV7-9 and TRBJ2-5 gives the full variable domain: DTGVSQNPRHKITKRGQNVTFRCDPISEHNRLYWYRQTLGQGPEFLTYFQNEAQLEKSRLLSDRFSAERPKGSFSTLEIQRTEQGDSAMYLCASSLDRLAGDVTQYFGPGTRLLVL.

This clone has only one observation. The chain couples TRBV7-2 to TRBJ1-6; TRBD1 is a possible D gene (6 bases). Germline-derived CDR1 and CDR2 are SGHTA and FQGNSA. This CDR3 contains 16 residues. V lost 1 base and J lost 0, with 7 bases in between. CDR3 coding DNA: TGTGCCAGCAGCTTAGTAGGGGGCTCCTATAATTCACCCCTCCACTTT. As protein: CASSLVGGSYNSPLHF.

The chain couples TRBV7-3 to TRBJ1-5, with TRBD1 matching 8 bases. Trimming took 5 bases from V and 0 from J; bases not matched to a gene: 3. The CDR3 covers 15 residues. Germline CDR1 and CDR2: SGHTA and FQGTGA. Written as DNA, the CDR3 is TGTGCCAGCAGCCCGACAGGGGATAGCAATCAGCCCCAGCATTTT. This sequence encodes CASSPTGDSNQPQHF.

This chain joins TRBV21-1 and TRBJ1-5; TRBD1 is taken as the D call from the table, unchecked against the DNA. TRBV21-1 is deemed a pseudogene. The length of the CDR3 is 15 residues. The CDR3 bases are TGTGCCAGCAGCAAAGCTGCAGGGGTCAATCAGCCCCAGCATTTT. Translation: CASSKAAGVNQPQHF.